The following is a T cell receptor beta chain sequence with its context. RNA extraction was followed by reverse transcription into cDNA, which acted as the sequencing template. Sequencing was performed with immunoSEQ multiplex PCR; in TCRdb, only in-frame clones are kept and a portion is missing. This sample has roughly 130,000 clones, with roughly three fifths found just once. The CDR3 spans 13 residues. This specimen belongs to a study of CD8+ T cells in alopecia areata. Study details: Each day, treated patients took oral tofacitinib twice, at 5 to 10 mg per dose.

V usage is TRBV21-1 and J usage is TRBJ1-4. TRBV21-1 is designated a pseudogene. The specimen was CD4+ T cells sorted from blood, collected at week 0. The receptor was derived from a human donor with alopecia areata. CDR3 DNA sequence: TGTGCCAGCAGCAAAGGGGAGAATGAAAAACTGTTTTTT. It encodes CASSKGENEKLFF.